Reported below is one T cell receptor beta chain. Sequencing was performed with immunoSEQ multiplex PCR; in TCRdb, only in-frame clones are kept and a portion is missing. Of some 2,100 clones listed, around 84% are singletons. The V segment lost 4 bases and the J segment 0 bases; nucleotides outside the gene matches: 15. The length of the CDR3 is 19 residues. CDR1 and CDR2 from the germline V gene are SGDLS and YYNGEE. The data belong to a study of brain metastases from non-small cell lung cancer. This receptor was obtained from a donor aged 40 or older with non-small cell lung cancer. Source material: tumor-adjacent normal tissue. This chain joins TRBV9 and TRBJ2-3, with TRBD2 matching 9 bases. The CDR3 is CASSPRISGGRPSTDTQYF. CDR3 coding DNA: TGTGCCAGCAGCCCGCGGATTAGCGGGGGTAGACCTAGCACAGATACGCAGTATTTT.